This T cell receptor beta chain was profiled in a study of control samples from healthy donors and cancer patients. V lost 4 bases to trimming and J lost 5 bases; unmatched junction nucleotides: 8. The germline gives CDR1 LGHNA, CDR2 YSLEER. The length of the CDR3 is 16 residues. This table comes from immunoSEQ multiplex PCR, and its TCRdb copy is limited to in-frame clones, with some not included. The data hold fewer than 110,000 clones, with about 89% observed a single time. The chain combines TRBV4-3 with TRBJ2-5, with 12 bases matching TRBD2. This sequence was found in a man younger than 40 in good health. Sequenced sample: blood. The CDR3 bases are TGCGCCAGCAGCCCTCGACTAGCGGGAGTTGGTGAGACCCAGTACTTC. Translation: CASSPRLAGVGETQYF.